In its sample, the clone carrying this T cell receptor (beta chain) was seen many times. Its antigen is unknown. This sample was taken from a study of CD8+CD57+ T cells in acquired aplastic anemia. Study in general: On average, sorted CD4+ and CD8+ cells gave about 2.9 ug of DNA. The study, taken as a whole, reports: In common between the patients and the controls were twenty-nine CD8+ CDR3 sequences.

TCR beta VDJ and CDR3 profiling used genomic DNA as template. TCRdb reprocessed the reads via MiXCR and lists one record per CDR3 protein. The sample contains some 150,000 distinct CDR3 sequences, 47% of which appear only once. The V and J ends lost 3 bases and 1 base, in that order; junction bases with no gene match: 3. The germline CDR1 and CDR2 sequences are SGHDN and FVKESK. The CDR3 runs to 15 residues. Patients sequenced had flow cytometry evidence of CD8+CD57+ cell expansion. The sequence derives from a human donor with aplastic anemia. The sample comprised sorted CD4+, CD8+, or CD8+CD57+ T cells (not recorded which) from PBMCs. The chain recombines TRBV14 with TRBJ2-3; 8 nucleotides agree with TRBD2. CDR3 amino acids: CASSQAGLGTDTQYF. As DNA, the CDR3 is TGTGCCAGCAGCCAGGCGGGACTAGGCACAGATACGCAGTATTTT.